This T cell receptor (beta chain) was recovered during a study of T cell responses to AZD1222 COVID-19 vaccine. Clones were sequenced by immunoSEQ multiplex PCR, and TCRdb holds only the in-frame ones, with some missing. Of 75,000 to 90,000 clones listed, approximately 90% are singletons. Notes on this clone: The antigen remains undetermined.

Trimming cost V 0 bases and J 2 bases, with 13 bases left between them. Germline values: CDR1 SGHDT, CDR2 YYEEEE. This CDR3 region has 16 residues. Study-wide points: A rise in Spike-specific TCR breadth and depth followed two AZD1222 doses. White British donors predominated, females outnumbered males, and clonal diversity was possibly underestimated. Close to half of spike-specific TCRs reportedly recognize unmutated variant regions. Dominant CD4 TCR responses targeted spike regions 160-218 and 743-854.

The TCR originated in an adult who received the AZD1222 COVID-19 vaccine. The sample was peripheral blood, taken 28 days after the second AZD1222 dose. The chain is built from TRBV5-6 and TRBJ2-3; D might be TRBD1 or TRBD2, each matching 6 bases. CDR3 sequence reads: CASSLGGAGTTDTQYF. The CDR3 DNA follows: TGTGCCAGCAGCTTGGGGGGGGCGGGGACCACAGATACGCAGTATTTT.